This entry lists 18 T cell receptor beta chains sequenced from one sample in a study of blood T cell repertoires in COVID-19. The assay was immunoSEQ multiplex PCR, and TCRdb's table has in-frame clones only and misses some. The sample has roughly 110,000 clones, around 88% seen once. Specimen: peripheral blood. The origin of the receptors is a man aged 45-65 years with active or convalescent COVID-19.

The genes are TRBV9 and TRBJ2-2; D is perhaps TRBD2 (6 bases). Germline loops: CDR1 SGDLS, CDR2 YYNGEE. V shed 6 bases and J shed 1 base, with 19 bases lying between them. This CDR3 comprises 17 residues. The CDR3 DNA is TGTGCCAGCACCCCAGGCTGGAGGGTTCAGAACACCGGGGAGCTGTTTTTT. Encoded protein: CASTPGWRVQNTGELFF.

This clone came up many times. The CDR3 here is CATSDYSNQPQHF. Here the CDR3 DNA reads TGTGCCACCAGCGACTATAGCAATCAGCCCCAGCATTTT. The rearrangement uses TRBV24-1 and TRBJ1-5; D unresolved. Trimming shortened V by 7 bases and J by 0 bases, and 6 bases separated the two germline ends. The CDR3 spans 13 residues. Germline V lookup: CDR1 KGHDR, CDR2 SFDVKD.

The chain couples TRBV5-1 to TRBJ2-3; TRBD2 aligns across 9 bases. V lost 1 base, J lost 6 bases, and 9 bases stayed unmatched. This CDR3 contains 16 residues. Germline values: CDR1 SGHRS, CDR2 YFSETQ. CDR3 loop: CASSLTLAGAGDTQYF. The CDR3 nucleotides are TGCGCCAGCAGCTTGACTTTAGCGGGAGCGGGGGATACGCAGTATTTT.

The chain employs TRBV3-1 (or the pseudogene TRBV3-2) and TRBJ2-7; 9 bases match TRBD2. The CDR3 consists of 15 residues. After removal of 1 base from V and 9 bases from J, the junction contained 10 bases not matched to a gene. Germline assignment: CDR1 LGHDT and CDR2 YNNKEL (reference sequence). The chain's CDR3 is CASSQASGGIRGQYF. DNA of the CDR3: TGTGCCAGCAGCCAAGCCAGCGGGGGGATTAGGGGGCAGTACTTC.

The V call is TRBV27, the J call TRBJ1-3, with 11 bases lining up with TRBD1. Germline lookup yields CDR1 MNHEY and CDR2 SMNVEV (reference sequence). The V segment lost 6 bases and the J segment 0 bases; nucleotides outside the gene matches: 13. The CDR3 sequence is 19 residues long. The CDR3, as DNA: TGTGCCAGCAGACCCTCATTTGGGGACAGGGGGGGCTCTGGAAACACCATATATTTT. This codes for CASRPSFGDRGGSGNTIYF.

The gene calls are TRBV5-1 and TRBJ2-1, with 14 nucleotides matching TRBD2. The V segment lost 4 bases and the J segment 7 bases; nucleotides outside the gene matches: 4. Germline CDR1 reads SGHRS; CDR2 reads YFSETQ. The CDR3 is 15 amino acids. The CDR3 loop reads CASSRGLAGENEQFF. The CDR3 nucleotides read TGCGCCAGCAGCAGGGGACTAGCGGGAGAAAATGAGCAGTTCTTC.

The chain uses TRBV15 and TRBJ2-1; 9 nucleotides align to TRBD2. Trimming removed 0 bases from V and 4 bases from J; junction bases left unmatched: 7. The CDR3 has 17 amino acids. Germline-derived CDR1 and CDR2 are LNHNV and YYDKDF (reference sequence). CDR3 protein: CATSREAETSGYNEQFF. The CDR3, as DNA: TGTGCCACCAGCAGAGAAGCTGAGACTAGCGGTTACAATGAGCAGTTCTTC.

The chain combines TRBV10-2 with TRBJ2-2, with TRBD2 matching over 11 bases. CDR1 and CDR2 from the germline V gene are WSHSY and SAAADI. The CDR3 extends over 19 amino acids. The V and J ends lost 2 bases and 3 bases, in that order; junction bases with no gene match: 11. The CDR3 DNA is TGCGCCAGCAGTGAGACTATTAGCGGGAGGGCCACGGACACCGGGGAGCTGTTTTTT. This translates into CASSETISGRATDTGELFF.

The chain uses TRBV5-1 and TRBJ2-3, with 14 bases matching TRBD2. Trimming removed 3 bases from V and 8 bases from J; junction bases left unmatched: 11. Looked up from germline, CDR1 is SGHRS and CDR2 is YFSETQ. The CDR3 extends over 17 amino acids. In DNA form, the CDR3 reads TGCGCCAGCAGCTCCAGCTCCGGGACTAGCGGGAGAGTTACGCAGTATTTT. Its translation is CASSSSSGTSGRVTQYF.

Written as DNA, the CDR3 is TGTGCCAGCAGCGAAAAACAGGTCGAAAGAGGCTACACCTTC. Its protein is CASSEKQVERGYTF. V gene TRBV5-4 combines with J gene TRBJ1-2, with a weak D call TRBD1 (5 bases). Germline-derived CDR1 and CDR2 are SGHNT and YYREEE (reference sequence). V gave up 4 bases and J gave up 8 bases, with 18 bases separating them. The CDR3 totals 14 residues. The full variable domain, in which reference TRBV5-4 and TRBJ1-2 provide the parts outside the CDR3, is ETGVTQSPTHLIKTRGQQVTLRCSSQSGHNTVSWYQQALGQGPQFIFQYYREEENGRGNFPPRFSGLQFPNYSSELNVNALELDDSALYLCASSEKQVERGYTFGSGTRLTVV.

The chain combines TRBV6-2 or TRBV6-3 with TRBJ2-1, with 9 bases matching TRBD2. Germline CDR1 MNHEY, CDR2 SVGEGT. Unmatched junction bases numbered 7, after V lost 0 bases and J lost 4 bases. This CDR3 is built from 17 residues. CDR3 residues: CASSYSPPSGIYNEQFF. CDR3 nucleotide sequence: TGTGCCAGCAGTTACTCCCCGCCTAGCGGGATTTACAATGAGCAGTTCTTC.

This chain uses TRBV4-3 with TRBJ2-7, with 8 bases aligning to TRBD1. CDR3 length: 14 residues. V shed 4 bases, J shed 3 bases, and the junction held 5 bases outside the gene matches. The germline CDR1 and CDR2 sequences are LGHNA and YSLEER. CDR3: CASSPDRELYEQYF. The CDR3 bases are TGCGCCAGCAGCCCGGACAGGGAGCTCTACGAGCAGTACTTC.

The rearrangement links TRBV6-6 to TRBJ1-3; weak D call: TRBD1 (6 bases). CDR1 is MNHNY and CDR2 is SVGAGI in the germline V gene (reference sequence). The CDR3 is made up of 15 amino acids. V lost 5 bases and J 6 bases, leaving 17 bases between the germline ends. In DNA form, the CDR3 reads TGTGCCAGCAGTCCCCCACCCGGGACACTAAACACCATATATTTT. Residues: CASSPPPGTLNTIYF.

V is TRBV28 and J is TRBJ2-5, with TRBD1 as a possible D gene (6 bases). Trimming pared 6 bases from V and 5 bases from J, leaving 10 bases between. The CDR3 has 12 residues. Germline V gene sequence: CDR1 MDHEN, CDR2 SYDVKM. The CDR3 sequence is CASSRGLETQYF. As DNA, the CDR3 is TGTGCCAGCAGCAGGGGCTTGGAGACCCAGTACTTC.

This clone has only a few counts. The genes are TRBV6-1 and TRBJ1-2; the D gene is possibly TRBD1 (5 bases). The CDR3 sequence is 14 residues long. The V end was cut by 1 base, the J end by 4 bases, with 10 bases between. Germline V CDR1 and CDR2: MNHNS, SASEGT. The CDR3 sequence: CASSEVWGGYGYTF. CDR3 nucleotide sequence: TGTGCCAGCAGTGAAGTCTGGGGGGGCTATGGCTACACCTTC.

The rearrangement uses TRBV19 and TRBJ1-5, with unresolved D. V was trimmed by 1 base and J by 4 bases, leaving 5 bases between them. Germline-derived CDR1 and CDR2 are LNHDA and SQIVND (reference sequence). There are 13 residues in the CDR3. For the CDR3, the DNA is TGTGCCAGTAGTATAGGTAGAAATCAGCCCCAGCATTTT. Its translation is CASSIGRNQPQHF.

The genes are TRBV19 and TRBJ2-2, with 8 nucleotides matching TRBD2. Unmatched junction bases numbered 4, after V lost 5 bases and J lost 5 bases. Germline assignment: CDR1 LNHDA and CDR2 SQIVND (reference sequence). The CDR3 has 14 amino acids. This chain's CDR3 is CASSYASGTGELFF. CDR3 DNA sequence: TGTGCCAGTAGTTATGCTAGCGGGACCGGGGAGCTGTTTTTT.

This sequence joins TRBV6-5 and TRBJ2-7, with a tentative D call TRBD1 (6 bases). This CDR3 has 13 amino acids. Germline V gene sequence: CDR1 MNHEY, CDR2 SVGAGI. V lost 5 bases and J lost 2, with 10 bases in between. CDR3 bases: TGTGCCAGCAGTCGGGACATAACCTACGAGCAGTACTTC. Translation: CASSRDITYEQYF.